The next 7 T cell receptor beta chains were all read from a single sample in a study of shared clonotypes between healthy human individuals. Produced via immunoSEQ multiplex PCR; TCRdb's table is partial and in-frame only. This table has approximately 2,000,000 clones, just under 95% appearing once. Sequencing was carried out using naive CD4+ T cells from PBMCs. Subset in this sample: CD45RA+ positively selected. The receptors shown here come from a man in his late teens or twenties in good health. Some clones in this sample may be carry-over from other donors' samples.

The rearrangement links TRBV6-5 to TRBJ1-3, with D unclear. The CDR3 runs to 14 residues. Germline V gene lookup returns CDR1 MNHEY and CDR2 SVGAGI. Trimming stripped 7 bases from V and 1 base from J, with 11 bases between. The CDR3 nucleotides are TGTGCCAGCACCCGACACGGGTCTGGAAACACCATATATTTT. Translated, it gives CASTRHGSGNTIYF.

This clone was found once. The chain couples TRBV5-1 to TRBJ2-7, with 11 bases matching TRBD2. This CDR3 is built from 14 residues. J lost 3 bases, V lost 5 bases, and 4 bases had no gene match. Germline CDR1 is SGHRS and CDR2 is YFSETQ. CDR3 region: CASRGTSGHYEQYF. The CDR3 DNA follows: TGCGCCAGCAGGGGGACTAGCGGCCACTACGAGCAGTACTTC.

V and J are TRBV28 and TRBJ1-2, with a possible D match to TRBD1 (6 bases). Trimming took off 4 bases at V and 8 bases at J, with 26 bases between the two ends. The CDR3 has 17 amino acids. Germline CDR1 reads MDHEN; CDR2 reads SYDVKM. As DNA, the CDR3 is TGTGCCAGCAGTTCCCATCCCGGTTCGGGGGCTCAAAGGGGCTACACCTTC. It encodes CASSSHPGSGAQRGYTF.

The chain recombines TRBV27 with TRBJ1-1, with 8 bases lining up with TRBD1. The junction had 5 bases not matched to a gene; V was cut back by 4 bases and J by 10 bases. Germline V gene data show CDR1 as MNHEY and CDR2 as SMNVEV (reference sequence). The CDR3 sequence is 12 residues long. CDR3 bases: TGTGCCAGCAGTTCCGGACAGGGAGGAGCTTTCTTT. Its translation is CASSSGQGGAFF.

The chain has TRBV15 and TRBJ1-3, with D uncertain. V lost 3 bases, J lost 4 bases, and 13 bases lay in between. Looked up from germline, CDR1 is LNHNV and CDR2 is YYDKDF (reference sequence). The CDR3 consists of 15 residues. The CDR3 DNA sequence: TGTGCCACCAGCAGTTACCGGACGCCCGGAAACACCATATATTTT. Residues: CATSSYRTPGNTIYF. Full variable domain (remainder filled in from reference TRBV15 and TRBJ1-3): DAMVIQNPRYQVTQFGKPVTLSCSQTLNHNVMYWYQQKSSQAPKLLFHYYDKDFNNEADTPDNFQSRRPNTSFCFLDIRSPGLGDTAMYLCATSSYRTPGNTIYFGEGSWLTVV.

CDR3 in amino acids: CASSLASGGGEQYF. The CDR3 DNA is TGCGCCAGCAGCCTGGCTAGCGGAGGGGGCGAGCAGTACTTC. V gene TRBV5-1 combines with J gene TRBJ2-7, with D possibly matching TRBD2 (7 bases). CDR1 and CDR2 from the germline V gene are SGHRS and YFSETQ. The CDR3 is 14 residues long. The germline V and J ends were trimmed by 4 bases and 6 bases, with 17 bases remaining between them.

The chain combines TRBV7-9 with TRBJ2-3, with D possibly TRBD1 on 5 matching bases. Per the germline V gene, CDR1 is SEHNR and CDR2 is FQNEAQ (reference sequence). CDR3 size: 16 residues. The V end was cut by 2 bases, the J end by 2 bases, with 14 bases between. In DNA, the CDR3 is TGTGCCAGCAGCTTATTAGGTCAGGGTCCCACAGATACGCAGTATTTT. This codes for CASSLLGQGPTDTQYF.